Presented here are 13 T cell receptor beta chains from one specimen sequenced in a study of control samples from healthy donors and cancer patients. Only in-frame clones appear in the TCRdb table, and some are missing; sequencing was by immunoSEQ multiplex PCR. Seen here are about 140,000 clones, approximately 91% observed once, and the top ten hold 3.2%. The source material was blood. The receptors derive from a man aged 30-40 years in good health.

The chain combines TRBV7-9 with TRBJ2-3; D is possibly TRBD2 (5 bases). The CDR3 extends over 15 amino acids. Germline V gene lookup returns CDR1 SEHNR and CDR2 FQNEAQ (reference sequence). Trimming removed 2 bases from V and 0 bases from J, with 9 bases in between. The CDR3 region has the DNA TGTGCCAGCAGCTTATTGTCGGGAAGCACAGATACGCAGTATTTT. Translating gives CASSLLSGSTDTQYF.

The chain couples TRBV11-2 to TRBJ1-2, with D perhaps TRBD1 (5 bases). V gave up 2 bases and J gave up 8 bases, with 18 bases separating them. Germline V CDR1 and CDR2: SGHAT, FQNNGV. This CDR3 has 15 residues. The CDR3 region has the DNA TGTGCCAGCAGCTTAAGCTCAGAGGGGAGAAAAGGCTACACCTTC. It translates to CASSLSSEGRKGYTF.

The chain couples TRBV12-5 to TRBJ1-1; 9 nucleotides align to TRBD1. Germline assignment: CDR1 LGHNT and CDR2 FRNRAP. V was pared by 1 base and J by 7 bases, with 7 bases of the junction left unmatched. The CDR3 covers 15 residues. The DNA for the CDR3 is TGTGCTAGTGGTTTGGAATCTCGACAGGGGGGTGAAGCTTTCTTT. It is translated as CASGLESRQGGEAFF.

The rearrangement links TRBV4-1 to TRBJ1-6, with unresolved D. V was trimmed by 4 bases and J by 0 bases, leaving 10 bases between them. Germline CDR1 reads MGHRA; CDR2 reads YSYEKL. CDR3 size: 16 residues. CDR3 in amino acids: CASSLAGSSYNSPLHF. CDR3 bases: TGCGCCAGCAGCCTGGCGGGGAGCTCCTATAATTCACCCCTCCACTTT.

The V gene is TRBV5-4, the J gene TRBJ2-3, with TRBD2 matching 9 bases. Trimming at V came to 0 bases and at J to 6 bases, leaving 5 bases not matched to a gene. This CDR3 spans 15 amino acids. Germline V CDR1 and CDR2: SGHNT, YYREEE (reference sequence). The CDR3 is CASSLAAGGTDTQYF. The CDR3 DNA is TGTGCCAGCAGCTTGGCGGCGGGGGGGACGGATACGCAGTATTTT.

The rearrangement uses TRBV27 and TRBJ1-1, with TRBD1 matching over 7 bases. J lost 2 bases, V lost 2 bases, and 2 bases had no gene match. This CDR3 has 14 amino acids. Germline V gene lookup returns CDR1 MNHEY and CDR2 SMNVEV (reference sequence). The CDR3 region has the DNA TGTGCCAGCAGTTTAGGGACAGCAAACACTGAAGCTTTCTTT. Amino acids: CASSLGTANTEAFF.

This clone was seen only once. The CDR3 reads CASSPVSGGEKLFF. As DNA, the CDR3 is TGTGCCAGCAGTCCCGTCTCGGGGGGGGAAAAACTGTTTTTT. This chain connects TRBV25-1 to TRBJ1-4, with D possibly TRBD1 on 5 matching bases. Germline V gene data show CDR1 as MGHDK and CDR2 as SYGVNS. The CDR3 extends over 14 amino acids. V was trimmed by 5 bases and J by 8 bases, leaving 15 bases between them.

The V and J genes are TRBV2 and TRBJ1-5; D is unresolved. The length of the CDR3 is 12 residues. Trimming removed 7 bases at V and 2 bases at J, with 6 bases between. Germline V gene data show CDR1 as SNHLY and CDR2 as FYNNEI. CDR3 region: CASKAGNQPQHF. In nucleotides, the CDR3 is TGTGCCAGCAAGGCGGGCAATCAGCCCCAGCATTTT.

The V and J genes are TRBV27 and TRBJ2-1; TRBD2 might be the D (6 bases). The CDR3 contains 16 residues. CDR1 MNHEY and CDR2 SMNVEV come from the germline V gene (reference sequence). V lost 6 bases and J 10 bases, leaving 25 bases between the germline ends. CDR3 region: CASSMMRGGLEDEQFF. The CDR3 coding sequence is TGTGCCAGCAGCATGATGCGGGGTGGGTTGGAGGACGAGCAGTTCTTC.

This clone was observed once. This chain joins TRBV12-3 or TRBV12-4 and TRBJ2-4, with a weak D call TRBD1 (5 bases). Trimming left V 4 bases short and J 6 bases short, with 7 bases between. This CDR3 is built from 12 residues. This CDR3 is CASSSQGNIQYF. CDR3 DNA sequence: TGTGCCAGCAGTTCGCAGGGAAACATTCAGTACTTC.

The chain recombines TRBV6-5 with TRBJ1-2; D might be TRBD1 (5 bases). Trimming cost V 11 bases and J 4 bases, with 14 bases left between them. This CDR3 has 12 residues. Germline CDR1 MNHEY, CDR2 SVGAGI. The CDR3 region has the DNA TGTGCCGCGGACACCTTTTTCTATGGCTACACCTTC. Encoded protein: CAADTFFYGYTF.

The V gene is TRBV30, the J gene TRBJ1-2; no firm D call. The germline V and J ends were trimmed by 5 bases and 0 bases, with 13 bases remaining between them. The CDR3 is made up of 14 amino acids. CDR1 GTSNPN and CDR2 SVGIG come from the germline V gene (reference sequence). CDR3 nucleotides: TGTGCCTGGGGACCATACCGAGCTAACTATGGCTACACCTTC. Translated, it gives CAWGPYRANYGYTF.

V and J are TRBV18 and TRBJ1-5, with D hard to call. The CDR3 is made up of 16 amino acids. Germline assignment: CDR1 KGHSH and CDR2 LQKENI. The V end was cut by 4 bases, the J end by 0 bases, with 13 bases between. CDR3 nucleotide sequence: TGTGCCAGCTCACTGGACTCTCCCTATAGCAATCAGCCCCAGCATTTT. Translation: CASSLDSPYSNQPQHF.